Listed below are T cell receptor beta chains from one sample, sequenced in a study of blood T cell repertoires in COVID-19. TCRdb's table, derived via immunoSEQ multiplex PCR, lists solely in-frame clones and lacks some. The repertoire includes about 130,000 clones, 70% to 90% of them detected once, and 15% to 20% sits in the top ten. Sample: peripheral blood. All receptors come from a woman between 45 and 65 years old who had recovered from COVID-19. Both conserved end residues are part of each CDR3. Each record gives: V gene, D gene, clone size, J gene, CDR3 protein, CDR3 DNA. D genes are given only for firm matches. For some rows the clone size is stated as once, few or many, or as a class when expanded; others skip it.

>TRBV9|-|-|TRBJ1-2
CASSVATGKGYTF
TGTGCCAGCAGCGTAGCTACAGGGAAGGGCTACACCTTC
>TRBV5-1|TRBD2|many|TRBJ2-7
CASSSGLADFYEQYF
TGCGCCAGCAGCTCAGGACTAGCGGATTTCTACGAGCAGTACTTC
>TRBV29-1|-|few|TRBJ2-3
CSVEGGADTQYF
TGCAGCGTTGAAGGGGGCGCAGATACGCAGTATTTT
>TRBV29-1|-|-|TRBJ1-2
CSVAGLSYGYTF
TGCAGCGTTGCTGGACTGAGCTATGGCTACACCTTC
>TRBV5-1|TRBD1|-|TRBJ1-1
CASFGTGSAEAFF
TGCGCCAGCTTCGGGACAGGGAGCGCTGAAGCTTTCTTT
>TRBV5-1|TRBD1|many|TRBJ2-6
CASKDRGGSGANVLTF
TGCGCCAGCAAGGACAGGGGTGGTTCTGGGGCCAACGTCCTGACTTTC
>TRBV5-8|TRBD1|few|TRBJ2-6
CASRDNRGGISGANVLTF
TGTGCCAGCAGGGACAACAGGGGCGGAATCTCTGGGGCCAACGTCCTGACTTTC
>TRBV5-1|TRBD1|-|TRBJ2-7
CASSLEGTGGYEQYF
TGCGCCAGCAGCTTGGAGGGGACAGGGGGTTACGAGCAGTACTTC
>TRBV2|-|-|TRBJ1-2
CASRRRGDYGYTF
TGTGCCAGCCGCCGACGGGGAGACTATGGCTACACCTTC
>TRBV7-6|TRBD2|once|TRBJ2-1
CASSLAVAGVEQFF
TGTGCCAGCAGCTTAGCGGTAGCGGGGGTTGAGCAGTTCTTC
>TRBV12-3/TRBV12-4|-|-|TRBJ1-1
CASSRRSNTEAFF
TGTGCCAGCAGTCGCAGGTCGAACACTGAAGCTTTCTTT
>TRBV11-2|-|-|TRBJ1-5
CASSLGSVQGGNQPQHF
TGTGCCAGCAGCTTAGGTTCGGTCCAGGGTGGAAACCAGCCCCAGCATTTT
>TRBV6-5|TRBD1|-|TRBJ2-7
CASRKGQGSSYEQYF
TGTGCCAGCAGGAAAGGACAGGGGAGCTCCTACGAGCAGTACTTC
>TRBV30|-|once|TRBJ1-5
CAWSVRSPGIGGQPQHF
TGTGCCTGGAGTGTAAGATCTCCGGGCATCGGGGGTCAGCCCCAGCATTTT
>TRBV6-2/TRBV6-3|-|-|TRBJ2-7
CASSPIARYEQYF
TGTGCCAGCAGTCCGATAGCGAGGTACGAGCAGTACTTC
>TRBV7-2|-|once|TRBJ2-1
CASSPPSNEQFF
TGTGCCAGCAGCCCACCCAGCAATGAGCAGTTCTTC
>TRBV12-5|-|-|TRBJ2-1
CASGLVPAEAPEQFF
TGTGCTAGTGGTTTGGTACCCGCCGAGGCGCCTGAGCAGTTCTTC
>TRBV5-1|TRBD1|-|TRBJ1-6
CASSLIGTDNSPLHF
TGCGCCAGCAGCTTGATTGGGACAGATAATTCACCCCTCCACTTT
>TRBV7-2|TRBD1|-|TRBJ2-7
CASSLVGQGFHEQYF
TGTGCCAGCAGCTTAGTGGGACAGGGGTTCCACGAGCAGTACTTC
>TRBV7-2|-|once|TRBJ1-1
CASSVLGGRVTEAFF
TGTGCCAGCAGCGTATTGGGGGGGCGGGTCACTGAAGCTTTCTTT
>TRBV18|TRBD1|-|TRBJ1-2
CASSSSLQGAVGYTF
TGTGCCAGCTCATCCTCTCTCCAGGGGGCCGTTGGCTACACCTTC
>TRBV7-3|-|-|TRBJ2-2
CASSRQSTDITGELFF
TGTGCCAGCAGCCGACAATCCACGGACATCACCGGGGAGCTGTTTTTT
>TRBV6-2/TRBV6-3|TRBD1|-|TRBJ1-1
CASSSRQGGRSTEAFF
TGTGCCAGCAGTTCCCGACAGGGCGGGCGGAGCACTGAAGCTTTCTTT
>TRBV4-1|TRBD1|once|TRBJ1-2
CASSQDIIQGGSYGYTF
TGCGCCAGCAGCCAAGATATTATACAGGGGGGGTCATATGGCTACACCTTC
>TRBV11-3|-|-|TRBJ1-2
CASSSFRTEGYTF
TGTGCCAGCAGCTCCTTTAGGACAGAGGGCTACACCTTC
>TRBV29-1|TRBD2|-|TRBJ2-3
CSVDSGGTDTQYF
TGCAGCGTTGATAGCGGGGGAACAGATACGCAGTATTTT
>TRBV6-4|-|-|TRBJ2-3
CASSVATGGTDTQYF
TGTGCCAGCAGTGTGGCCACGGGGGGCACAGATACGCAGTATTTT
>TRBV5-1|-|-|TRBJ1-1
CASSSRRTADTEAFF
TGCGCCAGCAGCTCCAGACGGACAGCGGACACTGAAGCTTTCTTT
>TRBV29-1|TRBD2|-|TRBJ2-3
CSATGLAGGVDTQYF
TGCAGCGCAACCGGACTAGCGGGGGGTGTGGATACGCAGTATTTT
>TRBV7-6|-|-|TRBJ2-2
CASSSGTLLNGELFF
TGTGCCAGCAGCTCGGGGACACTGCTCAACGGGGAGCTGTTTTTT
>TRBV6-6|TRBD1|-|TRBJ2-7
CASRGTGKTYEQYF
TGTGCCAGCAGGGGGACAGGGAAAACCTACGAGCAGTACTTC
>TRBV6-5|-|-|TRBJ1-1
CASSYSRAGWNTEAFF
TGTGCCAGCAGTTACTCGAGGGCAGGCTGGAACACTGAAGCTTTCTTT
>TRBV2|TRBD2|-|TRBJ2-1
CASKTLAGGFYNEQFF
TGTGCCAGCAAAACACTAGCGGGGGGTTTCTACAATGAGCAGTTCTTC
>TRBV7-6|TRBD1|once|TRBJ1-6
CASSYGTTGMNSPLHF
TGTGCCAGCAGCTATGGAACGACAGGGATGAATTCACCCCTCCACTTT
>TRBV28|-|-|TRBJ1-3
CASRPGDSGNTIYF
TGTGCCAGCAGGCCAGGGGACTCTGGAAACACCATATATTTT
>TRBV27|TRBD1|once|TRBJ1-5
CASRGTGDQPQHF
TGTGCCAGCAGAGGGACAGGGGATCAGCCCCAGCATTTT
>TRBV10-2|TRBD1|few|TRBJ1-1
CASRDRVGQTEAFF
TGCGCCAGCAGGGACAGGGTAGGTCAAACTGAAGCTTTCTTT
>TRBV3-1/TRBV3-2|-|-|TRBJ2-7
CASSQAGGYEQYF
TGTGCCAGCAGCCAAGCCGGGGGCTACGAGCAGTACTTC
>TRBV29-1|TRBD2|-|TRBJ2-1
CSVGGTSGRRNEQFF
TGCAGCGTGGGGGGGACTAGCGGGAGGAGAAATGAGCAGTTCTTC
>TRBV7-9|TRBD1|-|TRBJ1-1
CASSFPQGANTEAFF
TGTGCCAGCAGCTTCCCACAGGGGGCGAACACTGAAGCTTTCTTT
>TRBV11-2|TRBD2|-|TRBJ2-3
CASSPTSGGVLSTDTQYF
TGTGCCAGCAGCCCTACTAGCGGGGGGGTCCTTAGCACAGATACGCAGTATTTT
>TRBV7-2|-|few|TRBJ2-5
CASSLGRGARGETQYF
TGTGCCAGCAGCTTAGGTCGGGGGGCACGGGGAGAGACCCAGTACTTC
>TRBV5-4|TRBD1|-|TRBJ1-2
CASSSQGERYYGYTF
TGTGCCAGCAGCTCACAGGGGGAACGATACTATGGCTACACCTTC
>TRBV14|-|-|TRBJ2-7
CASSPLVAPLETYEQYF
TGTGCCAGCAGCCCCTTGGTAGCGCCTCTTGAAACCTACGAGCAGTACTTC
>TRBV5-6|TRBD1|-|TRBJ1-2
CASSIQDRSFYGYTF
TGTGCCAGCAGCATACAGGACAGGAGCTTCTATGGCTACACCTTC
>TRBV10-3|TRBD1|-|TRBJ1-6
CAISEGQGANSPLHF
TGTGCCATCAGTGAAGGACAGGGGGCTAATTCACCCCTCCACTTT
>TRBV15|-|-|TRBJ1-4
CATSREAGEKLFF
TGTGCCACCAGCAGAGAAGCTGGTGAAAAACTGTTTTTT
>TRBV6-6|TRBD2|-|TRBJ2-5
CASSATSGPWEETQYF
TGTGCCAGCAGTGCGACTAGCGGCCCTTGGGAAGAGACCCAGTACTTC
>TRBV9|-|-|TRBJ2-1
CASSVGPHPGNEQFF
TGTGCCAGCAGCGTAGGCCCTCACCCCGGCAATGAGCAGTTCTTC
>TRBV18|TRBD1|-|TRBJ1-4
CASSPTGGRNEKLFF
TGTGCCAGCTCACCTACAGGGGGCCGTAATGAAAAACTGTTTTTT
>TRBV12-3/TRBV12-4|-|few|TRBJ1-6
CASRPGGEAPLHF
TGTGCCAGCAGACCAGGCGGGGAGGCACCCCTCCACTTT
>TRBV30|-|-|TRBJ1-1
CAWSVGGGYPEAFF
TGTGCCTGGAGTGTCGGCGGGGGGTACCCTGAAGCTTTCTTT
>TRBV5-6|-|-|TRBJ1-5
CASSLGSTNQPQHF
TGTGCCAGCAGCTTGGGTAGCACCAATCAGCCCCAGCATTTT
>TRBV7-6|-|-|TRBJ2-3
CASSSGFRPSTDTQYF
TGTGCCAGCAGCTCCGGGTTCCGGCCCAGCACAGATACGCAGTATTTT
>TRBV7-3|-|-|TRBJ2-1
CASSPQSGGKHEQFF
TGTGCCAGCAGCCCACAAAGTGGAGGGAAACATGAGCAGTTCTTC
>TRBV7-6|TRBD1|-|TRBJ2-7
CASSLGGGRDYEQYF
TGTGCCAGCAGCTTAGGAGGGGGCCGCGACTACGAGCAGTACTTC
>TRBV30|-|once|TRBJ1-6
CAWAGIGGSPLHF
TGTGCCTGGGCAGGGATAGGCGGTTCACCCCTCCACTTT
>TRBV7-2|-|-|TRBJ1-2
CASSLGEANYGYTF
TGTGCCAGCAGCTTAGGGGAGGCTAACTATGGCTACACCTTC
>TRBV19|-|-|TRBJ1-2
CASTVRGADGYTF
TGTGCCAGTACCGTTCGGGGGGCCGATGGCTACACCTTC
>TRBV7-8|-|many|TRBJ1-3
CASSLSNSGNTIYF
TGTGCCAGCAGCTTATCTAACTCTGGAAACACCATATATTTT